This T cell receptor (beta chain) was captured in a study of T cells in Graves' hyperthyroidism and ophthalmopathy. At the level of the study: Peripheral blood was taken when the disease was first diagnosed, before any treatment began. Whole-study findings and limits: The model foresaw ophthalmopathy a median roughly 6.3 months prior to onset. A 13 V-J model separated ophthalmopathy from stable hyperthyroidism.

A patient was excluded if there was uncontrolled infection, other autoimmune disease, pregnancy or lactation. As for this clonotype: Its antigen is as yet unknown.

Amplification targeted TCR beta CDR3 regions from RNA transcripts. HTBI primers drove first-round RT-PCR of the TCR CDR3. TCRdb re-called the multiplex PCR reads through MiXCR, storing one row per CDR3 protein. The sample consists of about 380,000 distinct CDR3 sequences, roughly 20% of them appearing once. V lost 7 bases to trimming and J lost 3 bases, with 16 bases between them. The CDR3 runs 14 residues. CDR1 MGHDK and CDR2 SYGVNS come from the germline V gene. The sample comprised blood. This receptor was taken from a young man with Graves' ophthalmopathy. The J gene is TRBJ2-7, the V gene TRBV25-1; perhaps D is TRBD1 or TRBD2 (5 bases each). CDR3 residues: CASTVGEPIYEQYF. The CDR3 DNA follows: TGTGCCAGCACCGTGGGGGAGCCGATCTACGAGCAGTACTTC.